Listed below are T cell receptor beta chains from one sample, sequenced in a study of control samples from healthy donors and cancer patients. TCRdb's copy holds only in-frame clones and misses some; the assay was immunoSEQ multiplex PCR. The data hold some 130,000 clones, with 80% to 95% observed a single time. The material sequenced was blood. The receptors shown here come from a man younger than 35 in good health. CDR3s include the opening cysteine and the closing phenylalanine or tryptophan. The order of the fields is V gene, clone size, J gene, D gene, CDR3 DNA, CDR3 protein. D genes are given only for firm matches. Clone size is shown for a subset of rows, as once, few, many or a class of expanded clone.

>TRBV10-3|few|TRBJ1-2|TRBD1
TGTGCCATCAGCCCGGACAGGGGGATTGGCTACACCTTC
CAISPDRGIGYTF
>TRBV5-4|once|TRBJ2-5|TRBD2
TGTGCCAGCAGGCGAGGACTAGCGGGGACCCAAGAGACCCAGTACTTC
CASRRGLAGTQETQYF
>TRBV6-5|.|TRBJ2-7|TRBD2
TGTGCCAGCAGTTCCTCGGGGAGGGATGGAAAGTACGAGCAGTACTTC
CASSSSGRDGKYEQYF
>TRBV9|once|TRBJ2-1|TRBD1
TGTGCCAGCAGCGTCGATCAGGGGGCCCCCTACAATGAGCAGTTCTTC
CASSVDQGAPYNEQFF
>TRBV11-2|.|TRBJ1-5|.
TGTGCCAGCAGCTTAGGGGTGGGGGGAGCGATCAATCAGCCCCAGCATTTT
CASSLGVGGAINQPQHF
>TRBV5-1|.|TRBJ2-5|.
TGCGCCAGCAGCTTGGGTAGCACAGGACAAGAGACCCAGTACTTC
CASSLGSTGQETQYF
>TRBV14|.|TRBJ2-7|.
TGTGCCAGCAGCCACCAAGGGTGGGGATACGAGCAGTACTTC
CASSHQGWGYEQYF
>TRBV7-2|.|TRBJ2-5|TRBD2
TGTGCCAGCAGCTTTGGACTAGCGGGGGGGCCGGCGGAGACCCAGTACTTC
CASSFGLAGGPAETQYF
>TRBV28|.|TRBJ2-5|TRBD2
TGTGCCAGCAGTTCACTGGAGCGGGGTGGGGAGACCCAGTACTTC
CASSSLERGGETQYF
>TRBV3-1/TRBV3-2|.|TRBJ2-7|.
TGTGCCAGCAGCCCCCGGGACTTAAACGAGCAGTACTTC
CASSPRDLNEQYF
>TRBV9|.|TRBJ2-6|TRBD1
TGTGCCAGCAGCGACCCTTGGACAGGGGCGAGCGGGGCCAACGTCCTGACTTTC
CASSDPWTGASGANVLTF
>TRBV18|.|TRBJ1-5|.
TGTGCCAGCTCACCAGCGACGGGGAGGCAGCCCCAGCATTTT
CASSPATGRQPQHF
>TRBV30|.|TRBJ2-7|.
TGTGCCTGGAGTGTACTTGAGAGGTGGGACCATGGGTACGAGCAGTACTTC
CAWSVLERWDHGYEQYF
>TRBV9|.|TRBJ2-2|.
TGTGCCAGCAGCCGAACCATCACCGCGGTGGGGACCCAGACCGGGGAGCTGTTTTTT
CASSRTITAVGTQTGELFF
>TRBV15|.|TRBJ2-2|.
TGTGCCACCAGCAGGGCAGGGCTTTCGAACACCGGGGAGCTGTTTTTT
CATSRAGLSNTGELFF
>TRBV10-3|.|TRBJ1-1|TRBD1
TGTGCCATCAGGGGACAGACTGAAGCTTTCTTT
CAIRGQTEAFF
>TRBV20-1|.|TRBJ2-1|TRBD2
TGCAGTGCTAGTCTACTAGCGGACTACAATGAGCAGTTCTTC
CSASLLADYNEQFF
>TRBV5-1|.|TRBJ1-2|.
TGCGCCAGCAGCCCGGGCGACAGGCTCCTTGATGGCTACACCTTC
CASSPGDRLLDGYTF
>TRBV19|.|TRBJ1-2|.
TGTGCCAGTACCCCGAGCTCAATTGCACCCTATGGCTACACCTTC
CASTPSSIAPYGYTF
>TRBV6-5|.|TRBJ2-3|.
TGTGCCAGCAGTAGAGATACAGCTGGCACAGATACGCAGTATTTT
CASSRDTAGTDTQYF
>TRBV2|.|TRBJ1-1|.
TGTGCCAGCAGTGAAGGGTGGCAGGGAGGGCCGAACACTGAAGCTTTCTTT
CASSEGWQGGPNTEAFF
>TRBV19|.|TRBJ1-2|.
TGTGCCAGTAGTATAGAAAGAGTCGGGGGAGGCAGGGGAGTATTTGGGGGGAATGGCTACACCTTC
CASSIERVGGGRGVFGGNGYTF
>TRBV4-1|.|TRBJ2-1|TRBD2
TGCGCCAGCAGCCAACCAACTAGCGGGGGGCGGGGGTCCTACAATGAGCAGTTCTTC
CASSQPTSGGRGSYNEQFF
>TRBV7-3|once|TRBJ1-1|.
TGTGCCAGCAGCGACAATCATTACACTGAAGCTTTCTTT
CASSDNHYTEAFF
>TRBV6-5|.|TRBJ1-2|.
TGTGCCAGCACTCCGGGACGGTATAACTATGGCTACACCTTC
CASTPGRYNYGYTF
>TRBV9|.|TRBJ2-7|.
TGTGCCAGCAGCCCAAGCGGAGGGGGTGCGTACGAGCAGTACTTC
CASSPSGGGAYEQYF
>TRBV6-5|.|TRBJ1-3|.
TGTGCCAGCAGTTACTCGAGAGGCCCTGGTGGAAACACCATATATTTT
CASSYSRGPGGNTIYF
>TRBV4-2|.|TRBJ1-4|.
TGTGCCAGCAGCCCCTCGGCAGCTCCGACTAATGAAAAACTGTTTTTT
CASSPSAAPTNEKLFF
>TRBV5-4|few|TRBJ1-2|.
TGTGCCAGCAGCTTTATTCAGGGAGAAGGCTACACCTTC
CASSFIQGEGYTF
>TRBV7-9|.|TRBJ1-2|.
TGTGCCAGCAGCTTAGAGGGATCCCTTGGCTACACCTTC
CASSLEGSLGYTF
>TRBV5-1|.|TRBJ1-6|TRBD1
TGCGCCAGCAGCAACACAGGGGAAAGCTCACCCCTCCACTTT
CASSNTGESSPLHF
>TRBV2|.|TRBJ1-3|.
TGTGCCAGCAGGGGGTCCCTCGCCTCTGGAAACACCATATATTTT
CASRGSLASGNTIYF
>TRBV2|once|TRBJ1-5|.
TGTGCCAGCAGTGAGACAGGCTGGTATCAGCCCCAGCATTTT
CASSETGWYQPQHF
>TRBV6-5|.|TRBJ1-2|.
TGTGCCAGCAAGAAGGGGAATGGCTACACCTTC
CASKKGNGYTF
>TRBV20-1|few|TRBJ1-2|.
TGCAGTGCTCGGGACATTCAGGGCTACACCTTC
CSARDIQGYTF
>TRBV15|.|TRBJ1-2|.
TGTGCCACCAGCAGAGATGGTGCGATTTCTGGCTACACCTTC
CATSRDGAISGYTF
>TRBV11-2|.|TRBJ1-5|.
TGTGCCAGCAGCTTAGGGCAGGGTAGCAATCAGCCCCAGCATTTT
CASSLGQGSNQPQHF
>TRBV7-2|.|TRBJ1-1|.
TGTGCCAGCACCCTTTTTCCGGGGGGAGACACTGAAGCTTTCTTT
CASTLFPGGDTEAFF
>TRBV5-5|.|TRBJ2-7|TRBD1
TGTGCCAGCAGCTTCCCGGGACAGGGGGTGGACGAGCAGTACTTC
CASSFPGQGVDEQYF
>TRBV5-4|.|TRBJ2-3|TRBD1
TGTGCCAGCAGTAGGACAGGGGGCGTAAGAGATACGCAGTATTTT
CASSRTGGVRDTQYF
>TRBV7-3|.|TRBJ2-2|.
TGTGCCAGCCGGAGGATCCAGGAGACCGGGGAGCTGTTTTTT
CASRRIQETGELFF
>TRBV23-1|.|TRBJ1-3|TRBD1
TGCGCCAGCAGTCCATCCCACCCGACAGGGAATCGATCTGGAAACACCATATATTTT
CASSPSHPTGNRSGNTIYF
>TRBV4-2|.|TRBJ1-2|.
TGTGCCAGCAGCCAAGCGATACAGGGTTCCTATGGCTACACCTTC
CASSQAIQGSYGYTF
>TRBV5-4|.|TRBJ2-3|TRBD2
TGTGCCAGCAGCGGGGACTACACAGATACGCAGTATTTT
CASSGDYTDTQYF
>TRBV27|.|TRBJ2-3|TRBD2
TGTGCCAGCAAGCGGGGGGCCCGCACAGATACGCAGTATTTT
CASKRGARTDTQYF
>TRBV28|.|TRBJ1-4|.
.
CASSFEVQLMKNCFF
>TRBV4-1|.|TRBJ2-5|TRBD2
TGCGCCAGCAGCGCAAGTTCTAGCGGGGGGCAAGAGACCCAGTACTTC
CASSASSSGGQETQYF
>TRBV3-1/TRBV3-2|once|TRBJ1-2|.
TGTGCCAGCAGCCAAGGTTTATCCCTCTCCTATGGCTACACCTTC
CASSQGLSLSYGYTF
>TRBV6-4|.|TRBJ1-2|TRBD1
TGTGCCAGCAGACCGACAGGGGTAGACTATGGCTACACCTTC
CASRPTGVDYGYTF
>TRBV6-6|.|TRBJ1-5|TRBD1
TGTGCCAGCAATTCCCGGGACAGACATAGCAATCAGCCCCAGCATTTT
CASNSRDRHSNQPQHF
>TRBV6-5|.|TRBJ1-1|.
TGTGCCAGCATTCCCGCTGGGGTGGTTGAAGCTTTCTTT
CASIPAGVVEAFF
>TRBV7-2|.|TRBJ1-2|TRBD1
TGTGCCAGCACCGACCTGGGACAGAGCTATGGCTACACCTTC
CASTDLGQSYGYTF
>TRBV5-5|.|TRBJ1-3|.
TGTGCCAGCAGCCTATTACCGACCGGAAACTCTGGAAACACCATATATTTT
CASSLLPTGNSGNTIYF
>TRBV19|.|TRBJ1-3|.
TGTGCCAGTAGTAATCGGGCTCCGCCTAGGGACACCATATATTTT
CASSNRAPPRDTIYF
>TRBV25-1|.|TRBJ1-6|.
TGTGCCAGCAGTGAACTAAGGAATTCACCCCTCCACTTT
CASSELRNSPLHF
>TRBV3-1/TRBV3-2|.|TRBJ2-7|.
TGTGCCAGCAGCCAAGTCGGGGGCAGCTCCTACGAGCAGTACTTC
CASSQVGGSSYEQYF
>TRBV11-2|.|TRBJ1-1|.
TGTGCCAGCAGCTTAGATGGGCGCAGCAGAGAAGCTTTCTTT
CASSLDGRSREAFF
>TRBV21-1|.|TRBJ2-1|.
TGTGCCAGTCAACGTTGGGTTCCTAGCGGGGTCCCCTACAATGAGCAGTTCTTC
CASQRWVPSGVPYNEQFF
>TRBV2|.|TRBJ2-7|.
TGTGCCAGCCTCCGGGGCGGCTACGAGCAGTACTTC
CASLRGGYEQYF
>TRBV19|.|TRBJ1-1|.
TGTGCCAGTACCAAAACACCTGGACAAAGGGAAGCTTTCTTT
CASTKTPGQREAFF